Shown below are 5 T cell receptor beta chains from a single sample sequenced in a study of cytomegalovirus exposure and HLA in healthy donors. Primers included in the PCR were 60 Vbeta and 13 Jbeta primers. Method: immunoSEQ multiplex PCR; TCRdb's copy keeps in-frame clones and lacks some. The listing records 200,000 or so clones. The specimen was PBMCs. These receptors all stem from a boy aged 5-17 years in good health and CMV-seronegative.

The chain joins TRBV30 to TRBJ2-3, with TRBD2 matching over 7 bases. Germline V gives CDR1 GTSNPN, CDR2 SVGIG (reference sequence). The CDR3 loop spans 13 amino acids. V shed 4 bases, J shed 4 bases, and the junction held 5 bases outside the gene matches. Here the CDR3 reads CAWTGLLSDTQYF. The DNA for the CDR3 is TGTGCCTGGACGGGACTACTCTCAGATACGCAGTATTTT. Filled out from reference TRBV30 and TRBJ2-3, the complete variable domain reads SQTIHQWPATLVQPVGSPLSLECTVEGTSNPNLYWYRQAAGRGLQLLFYSVGIGQISSEVPQNLSASRPQDRQFILSSKKLLLSDSGFYLCAWTGLLSDTQYFGPGTRLTVL.

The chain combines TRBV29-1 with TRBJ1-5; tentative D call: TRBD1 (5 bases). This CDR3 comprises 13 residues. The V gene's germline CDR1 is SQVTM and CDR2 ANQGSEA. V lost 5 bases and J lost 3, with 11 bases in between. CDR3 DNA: TGCAGCGTTAACGGGGGGAACAATCAGCCCCAGCATTTT. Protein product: CSVNGGNNQPQHF.

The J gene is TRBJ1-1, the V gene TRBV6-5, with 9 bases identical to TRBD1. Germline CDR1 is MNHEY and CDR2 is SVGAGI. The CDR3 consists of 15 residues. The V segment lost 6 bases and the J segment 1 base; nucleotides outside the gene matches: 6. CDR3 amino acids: CASRRTGAKNTEAFF. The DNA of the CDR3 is TGTGCCAGCAGGAGGACAGGGGCCAAGAACACTGAAGCTTTCTTT.

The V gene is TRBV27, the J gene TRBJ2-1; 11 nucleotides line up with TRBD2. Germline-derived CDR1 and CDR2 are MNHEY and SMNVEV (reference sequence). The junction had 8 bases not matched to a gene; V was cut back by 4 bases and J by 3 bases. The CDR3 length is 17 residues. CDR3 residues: CASSWLAGGMLYNEQFF. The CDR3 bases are TGTGCCAGCAGTTGGCTAGCGGGGGGAATGCTCTACAATGAGCAGTTCTTC.

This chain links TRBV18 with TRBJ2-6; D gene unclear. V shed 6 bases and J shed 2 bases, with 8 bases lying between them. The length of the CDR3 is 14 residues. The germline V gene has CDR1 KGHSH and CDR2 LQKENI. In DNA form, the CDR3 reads TGTGCCAGCTCGCCCCCTACTGGGGCCAACGTCCTGACTTTC. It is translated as CASSPPTGANVLTF.